This TCR beta chain was sequenced during a study of Ad26.COV2.S vaccination and SARS-CoV-2 variants. General observations from the study: Vaccinated and placebo-treated recipients had similar non-spike TCR breadth. Spike-specific responses of CD8+ and CD4+ T cells were reported to display substantial breadth after vaccination.

About this clone itself: Its matching antigen is unknown.

Treatment defined: roughly 19 received Ad26.COV2.S at low or high dose, single or two shots; about 5 received placebo; per-sample allocation not given. Vaccine and placebo recipients were sampled on day 63 after the first injection. Using immunoSEQ multiplex PCR, the repertoire was profiled, and TCRdb retains in-frame clones only, with some absent. The sample gives about 350,000 clones, about 89% of which show up once; 5% is in the top ten. The sequenced sample was peripheral blood, obtained in a trial of Ad26.COV2.S vaccine versus placebo. The sequence was collected from a person aged 18-65 years who received the Ad26.COV2.S COVID-19 vaccine or a placebo.

DNA of the CDR3: TGTGCCAGCAGCTTAAATGGTCCCGGGACAGGGATCAGTTATGGCTACACCTTC. Its translation is CASSLNGPGTGISYGYTF. The chain joins TRBV7-2 to TRBJ1-2; 9 bases line up with TRBD1. CDR1 and CDR2 from the germline V gene are SGHTA and FQGNSA. The CDR3 loop spans 18 amino acids. V was pared by 2 bases and J by 5 bases, with 15 bases of the junction left unmatched.